This record looks at one TCR beta chain sequence and its context. The sample contains more than one DNA sequence encoding this CDR3. The data belong to a study of metastatic and nonmetastatic thyroid tumors. Trimming removed 5 bases from V and 3 bases from J, with 20 bases in between. CDR3 length: 15 residues. CDR1 and CDR2 (germline): GTSNPN, SVGIG (reference sequence). TCRdb ran MiXCR on the PCR reads. The data hold 85,000 to 95,000 clones, with 14% to 15% observed a single time. Thyroid surgery had not been preceded by any treatment in any patient. Sequenced input: blood. This sequence was found in a female donor with papillary thyroid cancer or a benign thyroid nodule (not recorded which). Some clones in this sample may be carry-over from other donors' samples. The rearrangement uses TRBV30 and TRBJ2-7; possibly TRBD1 for D (6 bases). The CDR3: CAWQPLTGKVYEQYF. The CDR3 coding sequence is TGTGCCTGGCAACCTCTGACAGGTAAAGTCTACGAGCAGTACTTC.